The clone carrying this T cell receptor beta chain was seen ten or more times. Using RNA transcripts as the source, TCR beta CDR3 regions were amplified. TCR CDR3 regions were first amplified by RT-PCR with HTBI primers. TCRdb ran MiXCR on the multiplex PCR reads and lists one entry per CDR3 protein. The data contain about 420,000 distinct CDR3 sequences, approximately 14% of them singletons. The data originate from a study of T cells in Graves' hyperthyroidism and ophthalmopathy. The ends were cut back, 5 bases at V and 3 bases at J, with 16 bases in the middle. CDR3 length equals 15 residues. The specimen was blood. This clonotype originated in a woman aged 18-30 years with Graves' hyperthyroidism. V usage is TRBV12-3 or TRBV12-4 and J usage is TRBJ2-5, with D maybe TRBD1 (5 bases). CDR3 loop: CASSPYLEGEETQYF. The CDR3 DNA follows: TGTGCCAGCAGTCCCTACCTGGAAGGGGAAGAGACCCAGTACTTC.